Shown below are 13 T cell receptor beta chains from a single sample sequenced in a study of T cell clones after liver transplantation. Clones were read by immunoSEQ multiplex PCR, and TCRdb kept only the in-frame ones, dropping some. This sample has over 60,000 clones; roughly 80% occur once, and the top ten carry approximately 0.55%. The sequencing here drew on CD4+ T cells from blood, taken before liver transplant. These receptor sequences come from a human donor who received a liver transplant.

The chain has TRBV30 and TRBJ1-5, with 9 bases identical to TRBD1. Germline V gene sequence: CDR1 GTSNPN, CDR2 SVGIG (reference sequence). The CDR3 has 14 amino acids. Unmatched junction bases numbered 6, after V lost 2 bases and J lost 7 bases. The CDR3 sequence: CAWSSLTGGQPQHF. The CDR3 nucleotides read TGTGCCTGGAGTTCCTTGACAGGGGGACAGCCCCAGCATTTT.

V gene TRBV28 combines with J gene TRBJ1-2; D remains unclear. Trimming stripped 8 bases from V and 0 bases from J, with 13 bases between. Per the germline V gene, CDR1 is MDHEN and CDR2 is SYDVKM. The CDR3 is made up of 14 amino acids. The CDR3 DNA is TGTGCCAGCGTTGGTGCCGGGGCTAACTATGGCTACACCTTC. Amino acids: CASVGAGANYGYTF.

The rearrangement uses TRBV19 and TRBJ2-1; TRBD2 aligns across 7 bases. V dropped 7 bases and J dropped 2; count of bases not matched to a gene: 8. The CDR3 covers 15 residues. Germline lookup yields CDR1 LNHDA and CDR2 SQIVND (reference sequence). In DNA form, the CDR3 reads TGTGCCAGTACCAGACTAGCTGGAACCTACAATGAGCAGTTCTTC. This encodes CASTRLAGTYNEQFF.

The V and J genes are TRBV9 and TRBJ2-1; unclear D gene. The CDR3 is 13 residues long. The germline gives CDR1 SGDLS, CDR2 YYNGEE. Trimming took off 4 bases at V and 2 bases at J, with 7 bases between the two ends. DNA for the CDR3: TGTGCCAGCAGCCCTGGTCCCTACAATGAGCAGTTCTTC. Its translation: CASSPGPYNEQFF. The whole variable domain, remainder taken from reference TRBV9 and TRBJ2-1, is DSGVTQTPKHLITATGQRVTLRCSPRSGDLSVYWYQQSLDQGLQFLIQYYNGEERAKGNILERFSAQQFPDLHSELNLSSLELGDSALYFCASSPGPYNEQFFGPGTRLTVL.

V usage is TRBV6-1 and J usage is TRBJ2-2, with a possible D match to TRBD1 (5 bases). V dropped 10 bases and J dropped 1 base, with 10 bases sitting between them. This CDR3 is 13 amino acids long. In germline, CDR1 is MNHNS, CDR2 SASEGT. The DNA of the CDR3 is TGTGCCACAGAGCAGGGGAACACCGGGGAGCTGTTTTTT. Its translation is CATEQGNTGELFF.

The V gene is TRBV7-2, the J gene TRBJ2-7; D remains ambiguous. The ends were cut back, 1 base at V and 12 bases at J, with 10 bases in the middle. CDR1 and CDR2 from the germline V gene are SGHTA and FQGNSA. The CDR3 is made up of 11 amino acids. The CDR3 coding sequence is TGTGCCAGCAGCTTAGAAGGGCCAGGGTACTTC. Protein: CASSLEGPGYF.

The rearrangement uses TRBV11-2 and TRBJ2-3; 10 nucleotides agree with TRBD1. Germline-derived CDR1 and CDR2 are SGHAT and FQNNGV. V gave up 0 bases and J gave up 1 base; unmatched junction bases: 4. This CDR3 has 17 residues. The CDR3 bases are TGTGCCAGCAGCTTAGAAGGGACAGGGGCCGGCACAGATACGCAGTATTTT. It yields the protein CASSLEGTGAGTDTQYF.

The rearrangement uses TRBV5-1 and TRBJ2-7; TRBD2 might be the D (6 bases). Germline V gives CDR1 SGHRS, CDR2 YFSETQ. V was trimmed by 3 bases and J by 0 bases, leaving 13 bases between them. This CDR3 is built from 15 residues. The CDR3 bases are TGCGCCAGCAGCTCGACGGGGGATCCCTCCTACGAGCAGTACTTC. It translates to CASSSTGDPSYEQYF.

The chain recombines TRBV7-2 with TRBJ1-1; TRBD1 is a possible D gene (6 bases). With 1 base removed from V and 11 bases from J, the gap between germline ends came to 14 bases. The CDR3 is 13 residues long. Germline CDR1 is SGHTA and CDR2 is FQGNSA. The CDR3 here is CASSLVPIRGAFF. The CDR3 coding sequence is TGTGCCAGCAGCTTAGTCCCCATAAGGGGGGCTTTCTTT. Drawing the rest from reference TRBV7-2 and TRBJ1-1, the complete variable domain is GAGVSQSPSNKVTEKGKDVELRCDPISGHTALYWYRQSLGQGLEFLIYFQGNSAPDKSGLPSDRFSAERTGGSVSTLTIQRTQQEDSAVYLCASSLVPIRGAFFGQGTRLTVV.

This clone has only one observation. This chain links TRBV27 with TRBJ1-4, with D uncertain. CDR1 is MNHEY, CDR2 SMNVEV, per germline (reference sequence). V lost 3 bases, J lost 8 bases, and 25 bases lay in between. The CDR3 extends over 18 amino acids. DNA for the CDR3: TGTGCCAGCAGTTTTAGCCCCTTATCAGCCCTTCGAGGCGAAAAACTGTTTTTT. Protein: CASSFSPLSALRGEKLFF.

The chain has TRBV29-1 and TRBJ2-7; tentative D call: TRBD1 (6 bases). The ends were cut back, 7 bases at V and 2 bases at J, with 15 bases in the middle. The CDR3 is 13 amino acids. Germline CDR1 is SQVTM and CDR2 is ANQGSEA. CDR3 sequence reads: CSGETGATYEQYF. The CDR3 region has the DNA TGCAGCGGGGAGACAGGAGCAACCTACGAGCAGTACTTC.

This clone was recorded only once. This rearrangement joins TRBV15 to TRBJ2-5; no definite D call. V was cut by 0 bases and J by 3 bases, with 8 bases left in between. This CDR3 is built from 14 residues. Germline CDR1 reads LNHNV; CDR2 reads YYDKDF (reference sequence). The CDR3 region has the DNA TGTGCCACCAGCAGAGATATTGGCGAAGAGACCCAGTACTTC. As protein: CATSRDIGEETQYF. Using reference TRBV15 and TRBJ2-5 for the parts outside the CDR3, the full variable domain is DAMVIQNPRYQVTQFGKPVTLSCSQTLNHNVMYWYQQKSSQAPKLLFHYYDKDFNNEADTPDNFQSRRPNTSFCFLDIRSPGLGDTAMYLCATSRDIGEETQYFGPGTRLLVL.

This clone was recorded many times. V gene TRBV28 combines with J gene TRBJ2-3; 8 nucleotides line up with TRBD2. CDR1 and CDR2 (germline): MDHEN, SYDVKM. This CDR3 region has 16 residues. The V and J ends lost 6 bases and 3 bases, in that order; junction bases with no gene match: 11. The CDR3 sequence: CASSSLGRAGTDTQYF. The DNA for the CDR3 is TGTGCCAGCAGCTCCCTCGGGAGGGCCGGAACAGATACGCAGTATTTT.